This TCR delta chain was obtained from a study of gamma delta lymphoproliferative disorders and STAT genes. The receptor sequences were amplified from genomic DNA of peripheral blood mononuclear cells. TCRdb reprocessed the multiplex PCR reads using CATT. The sample includes about 670 delta-chain clones, roughly 2.8% of them seen just once. This clone was found a few times. What it recognizes is unknown. A far more abundant clone sits one base away, making this likely a read error. This CDR3 is also generated by other DNA sequences in the sample. J lost 0 bases, V lost 1 base, and 9 bases had no gene match. Germline CDR1 and CDR2: GEAIGNYY and EKD. This CDR3 comprises 17 residues. General study points: Vgamma9-JgammaP and Vdelta2-Ddelta3-Jdelta1 dominated major clones in indolent patients.

The sequencing sample was made of blood. This TCR was recovered from a human donor with gamma-delta T-cell large granular lymphocyte leukemia. The rearrangement uses TRDV2 and TRDJ1; 8 bases fit TRDD3. CDR3 in DNA: TGTGCCTGTGACACTCTTACTGGGGGTCTGAACACCGATAAACTCATCTTT. It specifies CACDTLTGGLNTDKLIF.